The source of this T cell receptor (beta chain) is a study of blood T cell repertoires in COVID-19. Germline CDR1 reads LNHDA; CDR2 reads SQIVND (reference sequence). The CDR3 covers 15 residues. Losses at the gene ends were 3 bases for V and 7 bases for J; bases not matched to a gene: 8. Repertoires were generated with immunoSEQ multiplex PCR, while TCRdb's copy carries only in-frame clones and drops some. The sample holds 310,000 or so clones, approximately 89% seen once. What was sequenced was PBMCs or T cells enriched from blood (not recorded which). The chain has TRBV19 and TRBJ1-5; 8 positions agree with TRBD1. This TCR was recovered from a woman aged 40 to 50 who had recovered from COVID-19. The CDR3 region is CASSIAGTGKQPQHF. The CDR3, as DNA: TGTGCCAGTAGTATTGCCGGGACAGGTAAACAGCCCCAGCATTTT.